This entry lists 18 T cell receptor beta chains sequenced from one sample in a study of T cell responses to AZD1222 COVID-19 vaccine. The method was immunoSEQ multiplex PCR; TCRdb's version includes in-frame clones alone and lacks a portion of them. The data hold 150,000 to 180,000 clones, with less than 90% observed a single time. The sequencing here drew on peripheral blood, taken on day 0 of AZD1222 vaccination. The receptors come from an adult in good health.

The rearrangement uses TRBV7-2 and TRBJ2-1; TRBD2 matches 9 bases. This CDR3 is built from 14 residues. The germline V gene has CDR1 SGHTA and CDR2 FQGNSA. V gave up 6 bases and J gave up 9 bases; unmatched junction bases: 9. The CDR3 DNA reads TGTGCCAGCAGTTATCTAGCGGGGACGGGTGAGCAGTTCTTC. Translated, it gives CASSYLAGTGEQFF.

This clone was seen once. The rearrangement uses TRBV25-1 and TRBJ2-2; TRBD2 matches at 11 bases. Germline CDR1 reads MGHDK; CDR2 reads SYGVNS. V trimming: 2 bases; J trimming: 5 bases; junction bases outside the gene matches: 4. The CDR3 runs to 16 residues. In DNA, the CDR3 is TGTGCCAGCAGTGAACGGACTAGCGGGTCTACCGGGGAGCTGTTTTTT. This sequence encodes CASSERTSGSTGELFF.

The chain joins TRBV7-2 to TRBJ1-4; unclear D gene. The CDR3 length is 15 residues. V was clipped by 1 base and J by 7 bases, with 13 bases between them. In germline, CDR1 is SGHTA, CDR2 FQGNSA. The CDR3 spells CASSLDTQRSEKLFF. CDR3 nucleotide sequence: TGTGCCAGCAGCTTAGACACTCAGAGGAGTGAAAAACTGTTTTTT.

The rearrangement joins TRBV7-2 to TRBJ1-1, with D perhaps TRBD1 (6 bases). The CDR3 runs to 15 residues. V was clipped by 0 bases and J by 0 bases, with 8 bases between them. Germline loops: CDR1 SGHTA, CDR2 FQGNSA. The CDR3 protein is CASSLATGMNTEAFF. CDR3 DNA sequence: TGTGCCAGCAGCTTAGCCACAGGGATGAACACTGAAGCTTTCTTT.

The V call is TRBV7-2, the J call TRBJ1-5; D is unclear. Germline V gene sequence: CDR1 SGHTA, CDR2 FQGNSA. V lost 5 bases, J lost 5 bases, and 10 bases lay in between. The CDR3 runs 13 residues. CDR3 loop: CASSKDTDQPQHF. The CDR3 DNA reads TGTGCCAGCAGCAAAGACACGGATCAGCCCCAGCATTTT.

V gene TRBV24-1 combines with J gene TRBJ2-5, with no clear D. The V gene lost 4 bases and the J gene lost 0 bases, with 5 bases spanning the gap. The CDR3 spans 13 residues. Per the germline V gene, CDR1 is KGHDR and CDR2 is SFDVKD. Here the CDR3 DNA reads TGTGCCACCAGTGAGGGGTACCAAGAGACCCAGTACTTC. It codes for CATSEGYQETQYF.

About this clone: At one boundary the junction diverges from the germline segment, which might be a read error. CDR3 sequence: CASKGDTNSGYTF. CDR3 nucleotide sequence: TGTGCCAGCAAGGGGGACACAAACTCTGGCTACACCTTC. The V call is TRBV6-5, the J call TRBJ1-2; D perhaps matches TRBD1 (6 bases). In germline, CDR1 is MNHEY, CDR2 SVGAGI. The CDR3 totals 13 residues.

The V gene is TRBV10-3, the J gene TRBJ1-1; TRBD1 might be the D (5 bases). Trimming removed 4 bases at V and 1 base at J, with 13 bases between. The CDR3 totals 15 residues. Per germline, CDR1 ENHRY and CDR2 SYGVKD. The CDR3 DNA reads as TGTGCCATCAGTGGGGGTGTGGGGCCGAACACTGAAGCTTTCTTT. Its protein product is CAISGGVGPNTEAFF.

This clone was observed a handful of times. This rearrangement joins TRBV4-2 to TRBJ1-2, with D uncertain. Germline V gives CDR1 LGHNA, CDR2 YNFKEQ. V was clipped by 0 bases and J by 0 bases, with 14 bases between them. This CDR3 is 17 amino acids long. CDR3 region: CASSQDYSPEANYGYTF. In DNA form, the CDR3 reads TGTGCCAGCAGCCAAGACTACAGTCCTGAAGCTAACTATGGCTACACCTTC.

The gene calls are TRBV6-2 or TRBV6-3 and TRBJ2-7; 7 bases line up with TRBD1. The CDR3 is made up of 14 amino acids. The germline V gene has CDR1 MNHEY and CDR2 SVGEGT. V gave up 4 bases and J gave up 3 bases; unmatched junction bases: 6. The CDR3 region has the DNA TGTGCCAGCAGTTTAAGGGACAGCTTCTACGAGCAGTACTTC. It codes for CASSLRDSFYEQYF.

Details on this clone: The DNA is omitted, as the CDR3 cannot be located on it reliably, and the CDR3 follows TCRdb's listing. The rearrangement uses TRBV12-2 and TRBJ2-5; the D segment call TRBD2 is taken from the table without a DNA check. TRBV12-2 is noted as a pseudogene. The CDR3 adds up to 17 amino acids, both ends counted. The CDR3 here is CASRRWGGGARRETQYF.

V usage is TRBV27 and J usage is TRBJ1-5; D remains ambiguous. Germline V CDR1 and CDR2: MNHEY, SMNVEV (reference sequence). V was pared by 3 bases and J by 5 bases, with 11 bases between. CDR3 size: 14 residues. CDR3 amino acids: CASSFNFPHQPQHF. In DNA, the CDR3 is TGTGCCAGCAGTTTTAACTTCCCCCATCAGCCCCAGCATTTT.

The chain uses TRBV5-1 and TRBJ1-1; 8 bases fit TRBD1. Germline CDR1 and CDR2: SGHRS and YFSETQ. The length of the CDR3 is 15 residues. The V segment lost 3 bases and the J segment 3 bases; nucleotides outside the gene matches: 7. The CDR3 sequence: CASSSTGTGYTEAFF. Written as DNA, the CDR3 is TGCGCCAGCAGCTCAACCGGGACAGGTTACACTGAAGCTTTCTTT. Full variable domain (remainder filled in from reference TRBV5-1 and TRBJ1-1): KAGVTQTPRYLIKTRGQQVTLSCSPISGHRSVSWYQQTPGQGLQFLFEYFSETQRNKGNFPGRFSGRQFSNSRSEMNVSTLELGDSALYLCASSSTGTGYTEAFFGQGTRLTVV.

The chain recombines TRBV18 with TRBJ2-3; a weak D match, TRBD2 (7 bases). Per the germline V gene, CDR1 is KGHSH and CDR2 is LQKENI. Between the trimmed V and J ends, which lost 0 bases and 6 bases, there was a span of 10 bases. This CDR3 spans 14 amino acids. This chain's CDR3 is CASSPPGGADTQYF. The CDR3 DNA sequence: TGTGCCAGCTCACCACCGGGGGGGGCCGATACGCAGTATTTT.

This chain joins TRBV3-1 (or the pseudogene TRBV3-2) and TRBJ1-5; no definite D call. The CDR3 spans 13 residues. V was cut by 4 bases and J by 7 bases, with 11 bases left in between. Germline CDR1 and CDR2: LGHDT and YNNKEL (reference sequence). The CDR3 nucleotides are TGTGCCAGCAGCCCTGCTGACGAACAGCCCCAGCATTTT. Its protein is CASSPADEQPQHF.

The gene calls are TRBV15 and TRBJ2-1; D unclear. V lost 0 bases, J lost 1 base, and 7 bases lay in between. Germline V gene sequence: CDR1 LNHNV, CDR2 YYDKDF (reference sequence). The CDR3 loop spans 15 amino acids. CDR3 protein: CATSRDHNSYNEQFF. Here the CDR3 DNA reads TGTGCCACCAGCAGAGATCACAATTCCTACAATGAGCAGTTCTTC.

The rearrangement uses TRBV28 and TRBJ2-4, with 8 bases lining up with TRBD1. J lost 10 bases, V lost 1 base, and 12 bases had no gene match. Germline V gives CDR1 MDHEN, CDR2 SYDVKM. The CDR3 totals 16 residues. The CDR3 here is CASSLFNSGTGMIQYF. DNA of the CDR3: TGTGCCAGCAGTTTATTCAACTCCGGGACAGGAATGATTCAGTACTTC. The whole variable domain, filled in from reference TRBV28 and TRBJ2-4, reads DVKVTQSSRYLVKRTGEKVFLECVQDMDHENMFWYRQDPGLGLRLIYFSYDVKMKEKGDIPEGYSVSREKKERFSLILESASTNQTSMYLCASSLFNSGTGMIQYFGAGTRLSVL.

This sequence joins TRBV9 and TRBJ1-1, with D hard to call. CDR3 length equals 13 residues. V lost 5 bases to trimming and J lost 2 bases, with 10 bases between them. Germline CDR1 reads SGDLS; CDR2 reads YYNGEE. CDR3 in amino acids: CASSLDANTEAFF. The CDR3 nucleotides are TGTGCCAGCAGTCTTGATGCTAACACTGAAGCTTTCTTT. The whole variable domain, filled in from reference TRBV9 and TRBJ1-1, reads DSGVTQTPKHLITATGQRVTLRCSPRSGDLSVYWYQQSLDQGLQFLIQYYNGEERAKGNILERFSAQQFPDLHSELNLSSLELGDSALYFCASSLDANTEAFFGQGTRLTVV.